A selection of T cell receptor beta chains follows, all from one sample in a study of blood T cell repertoires in COVID-19. Clones were sequenced by immunoSEQ multiplex PCR, and TCRdb holds only the in-frame ones, with some missing. The table has about 250,000 clones, 80% to 90% seen once. Sequenced input: PBMCs or T cells enriched from blood (not recorded which). These receptors were taken from a middle-aged man who had recovered from COVID-19. CDR3s include the opening cysteine and the closing phenylalanine or tryptophan. A D gene is named only where the DNA matches it firmly. Clone size is stated in some rows and not others, as once, few, many or a class when expanded.

J gene,clone size,D gene,V gene,CDR3 protein,CDR3 DNA
TRBJ1-2,.,.,TRBV5-4,CASSFFSRPGGGYTF,TGTGCCAGCAGCTTCTTCAGCAGGCCGGGGGGAGGCTACACCTTC
TRBJ2-7,few,.,TRBV7-8,CASSLLGLRYF,TGTGCCAGCAGCTTATTGGGGCTGCGGTACTTC
TRBJ2-2,.,TRBD1,TRBV10-3,CAIMDRVTGELFF,TGTGCCATCATGGACAGGGTCACCGGGGAGCTGTTTTTT
TRBJ2-7,.,.,TRBV21-1,CASSANFLAGGPSEQYF,TGTGCCAGCAGCGCCAACTTTCTAGCGGGAGGGCCGAGCGAGCAGTACTTC
TRBJ2-7,.,TRBD2,TRBV3-1/TRBV3-2,CASRYTSGGSYEQYF,TGTGCCAGCCGCTATACTAGCGGGGGTTCCTACGAGCAGTACTTC
TRBJ2-7,.,TRBD1,TRBV7-9,CASRPTGGASYEQYF,TGTGCCAGCAGACCGACAGGGGGCGCTTCCTACGAGCAGTACTTC
TRBJ2-1,once,.,TRBV19,CAARDGSSEQFF,TGTGCCGCCCGGGACGGGAGCAGTGAGCAGTTCTTC
TRBJ1-5,.,.,TRBV5-5,CASSQTPGGNQPQHF,TGTGCCAGCAGCCAGACTCCGGGGGGCAATCAGCCCCAGCATTTT
TRBJ1-5,.,.,TRBV25-1,CASSEPGLYQPQHF,TGTGCCAGCAGTGAGCCAGGACTCTATCAGCCCCAGCATTTT
TRBJ1-2,.,.,TRBV5-5,CASSADSTYGYTF,TGTGCCAGCAGCGCGGACTCGACCTATGGCTACACCTTC
TRBJ2-5,.,.,TRBV28,CASSPQTDGQYF,TGTGCCAGCAGTCCCCAGACAGACGGGCAATACTTC
TRBJ2-1,once,TRBD2,TRBV7-2,CASREGLAGFYEQFF,TGTGCCAGCAGGGAGGGACTAGCGGGATTCTATGAGCAGTTCTTC
TRBJ2-5,.,.,TRBV25-1,CATSPGQETQYF,TGTGCCACCTCCCCGGGCCAAGAGACCCAGTACTTC
TRBJ1-5,.,.,TRBV3-1/TRBV3-2,CASSQDYRSNQPQHF,TGTGCCAGCAGCCAAGATTACCGGTCGAATCAGCCCCAGCATTTT